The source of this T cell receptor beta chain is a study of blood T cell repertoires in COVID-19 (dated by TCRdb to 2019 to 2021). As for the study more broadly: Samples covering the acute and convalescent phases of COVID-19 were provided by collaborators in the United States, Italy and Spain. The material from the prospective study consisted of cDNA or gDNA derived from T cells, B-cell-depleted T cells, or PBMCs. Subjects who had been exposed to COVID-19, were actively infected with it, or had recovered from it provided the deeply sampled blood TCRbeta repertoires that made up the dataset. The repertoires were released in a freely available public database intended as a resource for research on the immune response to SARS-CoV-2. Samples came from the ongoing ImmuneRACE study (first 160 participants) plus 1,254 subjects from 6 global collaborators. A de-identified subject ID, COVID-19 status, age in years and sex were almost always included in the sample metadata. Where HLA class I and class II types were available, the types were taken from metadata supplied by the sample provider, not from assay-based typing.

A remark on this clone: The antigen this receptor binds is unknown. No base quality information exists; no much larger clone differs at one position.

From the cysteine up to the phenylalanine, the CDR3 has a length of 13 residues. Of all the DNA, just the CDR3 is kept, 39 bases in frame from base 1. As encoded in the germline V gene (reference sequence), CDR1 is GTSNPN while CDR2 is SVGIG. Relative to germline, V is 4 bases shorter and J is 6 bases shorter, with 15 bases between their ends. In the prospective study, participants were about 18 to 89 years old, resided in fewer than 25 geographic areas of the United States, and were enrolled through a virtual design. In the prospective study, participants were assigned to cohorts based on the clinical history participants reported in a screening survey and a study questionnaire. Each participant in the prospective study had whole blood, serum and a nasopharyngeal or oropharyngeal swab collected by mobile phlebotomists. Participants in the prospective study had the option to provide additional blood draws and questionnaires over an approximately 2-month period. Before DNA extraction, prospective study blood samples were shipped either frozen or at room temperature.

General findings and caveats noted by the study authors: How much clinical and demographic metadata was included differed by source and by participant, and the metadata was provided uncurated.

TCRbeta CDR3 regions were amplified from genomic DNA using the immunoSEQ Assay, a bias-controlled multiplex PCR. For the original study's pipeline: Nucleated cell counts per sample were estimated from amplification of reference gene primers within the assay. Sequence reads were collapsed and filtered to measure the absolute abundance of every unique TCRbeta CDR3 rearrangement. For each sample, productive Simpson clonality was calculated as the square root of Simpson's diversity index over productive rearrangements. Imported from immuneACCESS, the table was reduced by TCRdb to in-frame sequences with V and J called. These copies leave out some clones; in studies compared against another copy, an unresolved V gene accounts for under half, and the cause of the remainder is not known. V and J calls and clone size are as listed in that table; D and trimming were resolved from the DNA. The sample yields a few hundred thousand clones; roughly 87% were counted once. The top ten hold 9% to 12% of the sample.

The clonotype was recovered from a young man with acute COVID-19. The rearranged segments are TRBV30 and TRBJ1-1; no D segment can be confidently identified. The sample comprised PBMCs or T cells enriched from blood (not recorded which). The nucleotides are TGTGCCTGGACCGTACATCTGGGCCCTGAAGCTTTCTTT. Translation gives CAWTVHLGPEAFF.